The 32 T cell receptor beta chains in this list originate from one sample, sequenced in a study of control samples from healthy donors and cancer patients. Clones were read by immunoSEQ multiplex PCR, and TCRdb kept only the in-frame ones, dropping some. This table has about 100,000 clones, almost 85% appearing once. What was sequenced was blood. Receptors originate from a man between 18 and 29 years old in good health.

The V call is TRBV18, the J call TRBJ1-6, with D possibly being TRBD1 (6 bases). In germline, CDR1 is KGHSH, CDR2 LQKENI. The CDR3 is 15 amino acids. The V and J ends lost 5 bases and 10 bases respectively, with 18 bases between them. CDR3 in amino acids: CASSSDRDGGSPLHF. The CDR3 DNA is TGTGCCAGCTCATCGGACAGAGACGGTGGATCACCCCTCCACTTT.

DNA for the CDR3: TGTGCCAGCAGTTTAGTGGGGGGGCCTAGGGGCGCAGAGACCCAGTACTTC. The encoded protein is CASSLVGGPRGAETQYF. V usage is TRBV28 and J usage is TRBJ2-5; tentative D call: TRBD2 (7 bases). V lost 2 bases to trimming and J lost 4 bases, with 20 bases between them. This CDR3 has 17 residues. Germline V gene data show CDR1 as MDHEN and CDR2 as SYDVKM.

The genes are TRBV27 and TRBJ1-1, with D possibly TRBD1 on 5 matching bases. Germline V gene data show CDR1 as MNHEY and CDR2 as SMNVEV (reference sequence). Trimming pared 7 bases from V and 5 bases from J, leaving 17 bases between. The CDR3 spans 14 residues. CDR3 DNA: TGTGCCAGCACCGATCCAAGGGGAGGGACTGAAGCTTTCTTT. It yields the protein CASTDPRGGTEAFF.

The rearrangement joins TRBV6-5 to TRBJ1-1, with unresolved D. From germline, CDR1 is MNHEY and CDR2 SVGAGI. The CDR3 has 13 residues. Trimming cost V 5 bases and J 3 bases, with 10 bases left between them. CDR3 bases: TGTGCCAGCAGTCCCCAGGAGTACACTGAAGCTTTCTTT. Translated: CASSPQEYTEAFF.

The chain uses TRBV5-5 and TRBJ2-2, with TRBD1 identical over 10 bases. The trim removed 5 bases at V and 2 bases at J, leaving 9 bases unmatched. The CDR3 contains 17 residues. Germline CDR1 is SGHKS and CDR2 is YYEKEE (reference sequence). Written as DNA, the CDR3 is TGTGCCAGCAGTTTTTCTCGGACAGGGGGTAACACCGGGGAGCTGTTTTTT. It yields the protein CASSFSRTGGNTGELFF.

The V gene is TRBV30, the J gene TRBJ2-3; no firm D call. With 2 bases removed from V and 8 bases from J, the gap between germline ends came to 11 bases. This CDR3 has 12 amino acids. Germline CDR1 GTSNPN, CDR2 SVGIG (reference sequence). CDR3 coding DNA: TGTGCCTGGAGTAGTACGACCTCTACGCAGTATTTT. Translated: CAWSSTTSTQYF.

The chain uses TRBV7-2 and TRBJ2-5; 11 nucleotides align to TRBD1. The junction had 5 bases not matched to a gene; V was cut back by 5 bases and J by 3 bases. Germline lookup yields CDR1 SGHTA and CDR2 FQGNSA. This CDR3 has 15 residues. As DNA, the CDR3 is TGTGCCAGCAGCCCATGGACAGGGGGCAAAGAGACCCAGTACTTC. It codes for CASSPWTGGKETQYF.

This chain connects TRBV9 to TRBJ1-2, with D possibly being TRBD1 (6 bases). Germline CDR1 reads SGDLS; CDR2 reads YYNGEE. The CDR3 totals 12 residues. Trimming cost V 3 bases and J 6 bases, with 9 bases left between them. CDR3 DNA sequence: TGTGCCAGCAGCGGACAGGTCAATGGCTACACCTTC. The encoded protein is CASSGQVNGYTF.

This chain uses TRBV11-3 with TRBJ2-1; D is unclear. Germline CDR1 is SGHNT and CDR2 is YENEEA. This CDR3 region has 15 residues. Trimming stripped 5 bases from V and 7 bases from J, with 18 bases between. The CDR3 loop is CASSPNLGGVNEQFF. For the CDR3, the DNA is TGTGCCAGCAGCCCCAACCTCGGCGGCGTAAATGAGCAGTTCTTC.

The DNA for the CDR3 is TGCAGCGTTGAAGGGGACGTTGAAGCTTTCTTT. This sequence encodes CSVEGDVEAFF. The chain is built from TRBV29-1 and TRBJ1-1, with D possibly TRBD1 on 5 matching bases. This CDR3 comprises 11 residues. Trimming removed 1 base at V and 7 bases at J, with 7 bases between. Germline values: CDR1 SQVTM, CDR2 ANQGSEA. The variable domain in full, with the rest retrieved from reference TRBV29-1 and TRBJ1-1, is SAVISQKPSRDICQRGTSLTIQCQVDSQVTMMFWYRQQPGQSLTLIATANQGSEATYESGFVIDKFPISRPNLTFSTLTVSNMSPEDSSIYLCSVEGDVEAFFGQGTRLTVV.

This chain uses TRBV28 with TRBJ2-5, with 8 bases aligning to TRBD1. Germline V lookup: CDR1 MDHEN, CDR2 SYDVKM. The trim removed 7 bases at V and 7 bases at J, leaving 11 bases unmatched. The CDR3 length is 14 residues. The CDR3 sequence: CASKAGGFLGTQYF. The DNA for the CDR3 is TGTGCCAGCAAGGCAGGGGGCTTTCTGGGGACCCAGTACTTC.

The CDR3 DNA reads as TGTGCCAGCAGTTACGCGGGGGTCCTAGCCAAAAACATTCAGTACTTC. Amino acids: CASSYAGVLAKNIQYF. The chain employs TRBV6-2 or TRBV6-3 and TRBJ2-4; 7 bases line up with TRBD2. J was trimmed by 0 bases and V by 2 bases; bases with no gene match: 4. CDR3 length: 16 amino acids. Germline-derived CDR1 and CDR2 are MNHEY and SVGEGT.

The count of this clone is one. The chain combines TRBV6-6 with TRBJ2-1; D is possibly TRBD1 or TRBD2 (5 bases each). CDR3 length: 13 residues. V lost 2 bases and J 7 bases, leaving 9 bases between the germline ends. Germline CDR1 reads MNHNY; CDR2 reads SVGAGI (reference sequence). As DNA, the CDR3 is TGTGCCAGCAGTTACCAGGGAGTGAATGAGCAGTTCTTC. Its translation: CASSYQGVNEQFF.

The rearrangement uses TRBV30 and TRBJ1-4, with D maybe TRBD1 (6 bases). This CDR3 spans 15 amino acids. Germline assignment: CDR1 GTSNPN and CDR2 SVGIG (reference sequence). Deletions cut 0 bases from V and 8 bases from J, with 16 bases between. In nucleotides, the CDR3 is TGTGCCTGGAGTGTATTAGGGCAGGGGAGAGAAAAACTGTTTTTT. As protein: CAWSVLGQGREKLFF.

This sequence joins TRBV24-1 and TRBJ2-2; TRBD1 matches 8 bases. Germline V gives CDR1 KGHDR, CDR2 SFDVKD. V was clipped by 3 bases and J by 1 base; unmatched bases: 6. This CDR3 contains 17 residues. CDR3 nucleotides: TGTGCCACCAGTGATCCGCGACAGGGGAAGAACACCGGGGAGCTGTTTTTT. This sequence encodes CATSDPRQGKNTGELFF.

The V and J genes are TRBV29-1 and TRBJ1-3, with unresolved D. The germline V gene has CDR1 SQVTM and CDR2 ANQGSEA. The CDR3 runs to 11 residues. Trimming took 5 bases from V and 4 from J, leaving 6 bases between them. Here the CDR3 DNA reads TGCAGCGTTAAGCCCGGAAACACCATATATTTT. It encodes CSVKPGNTIYF. Looking up the rest from reference TRBV29-1 and TRBJ1-3 gives the full variable domain: SAVISQKPSRDICQRGTSLTIQCQVDSQVTMMFWYRQQPGQSLTLIATANQGSEATYESGFVIDKFPISRPNLTFSTLTVSNMSPEDSSIYLCSVKPGNTIYFGEGSWLTVV.

The rearrangement uses TRBV2 and TRBJ2-3; 14 bases map to TRBD2. Germline CDR1 reads SNHLY; CDR2 reads FYNNEI. Trimming cost V 8 bases and J 2 bases; bases outside gene matches: 12. The CDR3 has 18 amino acids. CDR3 residues: CASRGLAGGPPSTDTQYF. In DNA, the CDR3 is TGTGCCAGCCGCGGACTAGCGGGGGGCCCACCCTCCACAGATACGCAGTATTTT.

J is TRBJ2-7 and V is TRBV11-2; D possibly corresponds to TRBD2 (5 bases). Germline V lookup: CDR1 SGHAT, CDR2 FQNNGV. Trimming took off 2 bases at V and 5 bases at J, with 22 bases between the two ends. The CDR3 covers 17 residues. CDR3 DNA: TGTGCCAGCAGCTTACCCATAAGTTTACTAGAAATCCACGAGCAGTACTTC. Translated, it gives CASSLPISLLEIHEQYF.

The genes are TRBV6-1 and TRBJ1-4, with TRBD1 as a possible D gene (5 bases). V gave up 1 base and J gave up 8 bases, with 14 bases separating them. Germline V gives CDR1 MNHNS, CDR2 SASEGT. The CDR3 consists of 15 residues. The CDR3 sequence: CASSEDEGINEKLFF. The CDR3 DNA reads TGTGCCAGCAGTGAAGACGAGGGGATAAACGAAAAACTGTTTTTT.

The V call is TRBV24-1, the J call TRBJ2-1; 8 positions match TRBD1. CDR1 and CDR2 from the germline V gene are KGHDR and SFDVKD. The CDR3 contains 16 residues. Trimming removed 1 base from V and 9 bases from J; junction bases left unmatched: 10. CDR3 in amino acids: CATSDFPRGRLGEQFF. DNA of the CDR3: TGTGCCACCAGTGATTTCCCCAGGGGGCGGCTCGGTGAGCAGTTCTTC.

This clone was seen only once. This chain uses TRBV2 with TRBJ1-4, with D maybe TRBD1 (5 bases). Trimming removed 2 bases at V and 6 bases at J, with 19 bases between. Germline V gene lookup returns CDR1 SNHLY and CDR2 FYNNEI. The CDR3 covers 17 residues. CDR3 coding DNA: TGTGCCAGCAGTGAATTGGTATCCGGGGCGTATTATGAAAAACTGTTTTTT. Encoded protein: CASSELVSGAYYEKLFF.

The chain links TRBV19 to TRBJ1-2, with D unclear. This CDR3 is 12 amino acids long. Germline assignment: CDR1 LNHDA and CDR2 SQIVND (reference sequence). Trimming removed 3 bases at V and 7 bases at J, with 9 bases between. For the CDR3, the DNA is TGTGCCAGTAGTATCGGCTTCAGTGGCTACACCTTC. Amino acids: CASSIGFSGYTF.

This rearrangement joins TRBV24-1 to TRBJ1-2; no definite D call. The length of the CDR3 is 15 residues. Germline V lookup: CDR1 KGHDR, CDR2 SFDVKD. Trimming left V 10 bases short and J 5 bases short, with 22 bases between. Here the CDR3 reads CATHKPAGKRYGYTF. CDR3 coding DNA: TGTGCCACTCACAAACCGGCGGGGAAAAGGTATGGCTACACCTTC.

This chain connects TRBV4-1 to TRBJ2-1; tentatively, D is TRBD2 (6 bases). Germline V CDR1 and CDR2: MGHRA, YSYEKL. The CDR3 is made up of 15 amino acids. The V end was cut by 3 bases, the J end by 9 bases, with 18 bases between. The CDR3 loop reads CASSHAYRREVEQFF. The DNA for the CDR3 is TGCGCCAGCAGCCATGCATACAGGAGGGAGGTTGAGCAGTTCTTC.

The V and J genes are TRBV28 and TRBJ2-5, with D possibly being TRBD1 or TRBD2 (6 bases each). Germline assignment: CDR1 MDHEN and CDR2 SYDVKM. The CDR3 length is 14 residues. Trimming took 4 bases from V and 5 from J, leaving 14 bases between them. The CDR3 sequence: CASSSFGGRETQYF. CDR3 bases: TGTGCCAGCAGTTCTTTCGGGGGCCGGGAGACCCAGTACTTC.

The V gene is TRBV24-1, the J gene TRBJ2-1, with D perhaps matching TRBD1 (5 bases). V lost 3 bases to trimming and J lost 4 bases, with 12 bases between them. The CDR3 runs to 15 residues. The germline CDR1 and CDR2 sequences are KGHDR and SFDVKD. The CDR3 DNA is TGTGCCACCAGTGATGCAGGGCTGACGTACAATGAGCAGTTCTTC. This sequence encodes CATSDAGLTYNEQFF.

This rearrangement joins TRBV6-5 to TRBJ1-1, with TRBD1 as a possible D gene (5 bases). The germline V gene has CDR1 MNHEY and CDR2 SVGAGI. The CDR3 loop spans 13 amino acids. With 10 bases removed from V and 0 bases from J, the gap between germline ends came to 12 bases. The CDR3 DNA reads TGTGCCATCATAGGACACATGAACACTGAAGCTTTCTTT. It is translated as CAIIGHMNTEAFF.

This clone was counted between two and nine times. The chain recombines TRBV12-5 with TRBJ2-5; 8 positions agree with TRBD1. Trimming took 2 bases from V and 2 from J; bases not matched to a gene: 1. The CDR3 runs 14 residues. Germline V gives CDR1 LGHNT, CDR2 FRNRAP. CDR3 DNA sequence: TGTGCTAGTGGTTTGAGGGACAGGCAAGAGACCCAGTACTTC. Protein product: CASGLRDRQETQYF.

The chain combines TRBV9 with TRBJ2-6; no reliable D call. This CDR3 is 23 amino acids long. Trimming removed 3 bases at V and 0 bases at J, with 31 bases between. Germline CDR1 and CDR2: SGDLS and YYNGEE. CDR3: CASSAPSPRTTTRADSGANVLTF. DNA of the CDR3: TGTGCCAGCAGCGCGCCCTCCCCCAGGACCACCACAAGAGCCGACTCTGGGGCCAACGTCCTGACTTTC.

This chain connects TRBV11-2 to TRBJ1-2; 7 nucleotides align to TRBD1. J lost 6 bases, V lost 0 bases, and 7 bases had no gene match. CDR3 length: 15 amino acids. Germline CDR1 reads SGHAT; CDR2 reads FQNNGV. CDR3 protein: CASSLDRGGENGYTF. CDR3 DNA sequence: TGTGCCAGCAGCTTAGATCGAGGGGGCGAGAATGGCTACACCTTC.

This chain uses TRBV3-1 (or the pseudogene TRBV3-2) with TRBJ1-2; D may be TRBD1 (6 bases). CDR3 length: 15 residues. Germline lookup yields CDR1 LGHDT and CDR2 YNNKEL (reference sequence). V was trimmed by 0 bases and J by 7 bases, leaving 15 bases between them. CDR3 residues: CASSQDVGRGGGYTF. CDR3 nucleotide sequence: TGTGCCAGCAGCCAAGACGTCGGCAGGGGAGGTGGCTACACCTTC.

The chain is built from TRBV20-1 and TRBJ2-3, with unresolved D. V was pared by 6 bases and J by 6 bases, with 10 bases between. There are 11 residues in the CDR3. Germline values: CDR1 DFQATT, CDR2 SNEGSKA (reference sequence). The CDR3 nucleotides are TGCAGTGCCGCCTCCGAGGATACGCAGTATTTT. This encodes CSAASEDTQYF.